This TCR beta chain originates from a study of blood T cell repertoires in COVID-19. Study summary: PBMCs, B-cell-depleted T cells, or T cells were the source of the cDNA or gDNA that made up the material.

Germline CDR1 is DFQATT and CDR2 is SNEGSKA (reference sequence). This CDR3 spans 11 amino acids. Trimming left V 3 bases short and J 9 bases short, with 9 bases between. In the original workflow: By means of reference gene primer amplification, nucleated cell counts were estimated. Assay: immunoSEQ multiplex PCR; the TCRdb copy retains only in-frame clones and omits some. D and trimming were read from the DNA, whereas the V and J calls and clone size are those reported in that table. Of about 200,000 clones in the sample, approximately 90% are singletons; the top ten hold 15% to 20%. The chain links TRBV20-1 to TRBJ2-1; the D gene is possibly TRBD2 (6 bases). Material for sequencing was peripheral blood. The TCR sequence derives from a man aged 50 to 59 with COVID-19, enrolled during active disease. Here the CDR3 DNA reads TGCAGTGCTAGGTCTAGCGTTGAGCAGTTCTTC. It yields the protein CSARSSVEQFF.